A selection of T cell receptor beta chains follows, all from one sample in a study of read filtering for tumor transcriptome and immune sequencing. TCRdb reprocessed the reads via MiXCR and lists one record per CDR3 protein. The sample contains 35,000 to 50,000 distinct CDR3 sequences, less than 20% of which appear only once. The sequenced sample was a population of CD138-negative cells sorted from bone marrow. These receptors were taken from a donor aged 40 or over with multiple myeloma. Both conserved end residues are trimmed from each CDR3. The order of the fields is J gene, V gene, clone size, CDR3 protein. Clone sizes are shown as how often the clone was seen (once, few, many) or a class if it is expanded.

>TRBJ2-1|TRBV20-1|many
SARGQGGSYNEQF
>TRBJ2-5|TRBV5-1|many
ASSWTGARSETQY
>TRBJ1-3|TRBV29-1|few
STGGLGNTIY
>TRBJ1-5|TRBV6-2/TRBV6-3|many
ASSPWGGNNQPQH
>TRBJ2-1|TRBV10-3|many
AISTGVSYNEQF
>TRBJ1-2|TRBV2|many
ASSGPSTGFHGYT
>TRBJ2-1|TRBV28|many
ASRNTGDSEQF
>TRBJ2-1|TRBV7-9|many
ASSPTPSSYNEQF
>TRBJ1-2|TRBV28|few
ASSLWGRAVGYT
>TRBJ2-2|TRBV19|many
ASSILAGGAGELF
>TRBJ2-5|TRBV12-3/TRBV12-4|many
ASSLWGAEETQY
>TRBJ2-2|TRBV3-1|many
ASTSGQDYTGELF
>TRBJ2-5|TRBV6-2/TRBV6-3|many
ASISGGTQY
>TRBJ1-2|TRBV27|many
ASSLTGTVNYGYT
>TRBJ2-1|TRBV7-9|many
ASSLAMGAAREQF
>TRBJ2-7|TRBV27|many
ASSQGGAYEQY
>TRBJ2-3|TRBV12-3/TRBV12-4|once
ASSPGTAALPVLQ
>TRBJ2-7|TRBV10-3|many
AIRADSGMGSYEQY